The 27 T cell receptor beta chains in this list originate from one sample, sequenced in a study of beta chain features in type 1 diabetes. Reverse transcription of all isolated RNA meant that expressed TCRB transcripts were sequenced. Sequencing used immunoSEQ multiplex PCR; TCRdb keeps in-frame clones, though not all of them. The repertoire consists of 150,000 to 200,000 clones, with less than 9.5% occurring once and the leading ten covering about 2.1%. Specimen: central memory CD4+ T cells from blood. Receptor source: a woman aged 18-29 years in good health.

In nucleotides, the CDR3 is TGTGCCAGCTCACCCGGAGAGGGCTATGGCTACACCTTC. Translating gives CASSPGEGYGYTF. The chain links TRBV18 to TRBJ1-2, with D unresolved. Germline V CDR1 and CDR2: KGHSH, LQKENI. The CDR3 is made up of 13 amino acids. Trimming took 3 bases from V and 4 from J, leaving 9 bases between them. Full variable domain (remainder filled in from reference TRBV18 and TRBJ1-2): NAGVMQNPRHLVRRRGQEARLRCSPMKGHSHVYWYRQLPEEGLKFMVYLQKENIIDESGMPKERFSAEFPKEGPSILRIQQVVRGDSAAYFCASSPGEGYGYTFGSGTRLTVV.

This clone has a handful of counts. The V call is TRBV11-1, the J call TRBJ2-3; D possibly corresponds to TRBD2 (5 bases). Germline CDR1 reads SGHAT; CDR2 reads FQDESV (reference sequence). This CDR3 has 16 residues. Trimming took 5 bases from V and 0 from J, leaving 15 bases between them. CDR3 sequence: CASSPRGAVSTDTQYF. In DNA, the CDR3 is TGTGCCAGCAGCCCCCGGGGAGCGGTAAGCACAGATACGCAGTATTTT.

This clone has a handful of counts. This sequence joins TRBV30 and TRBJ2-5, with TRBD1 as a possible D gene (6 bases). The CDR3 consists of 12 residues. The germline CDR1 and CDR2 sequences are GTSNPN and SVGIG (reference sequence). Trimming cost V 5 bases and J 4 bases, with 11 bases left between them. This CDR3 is CAWGQRVETQYF. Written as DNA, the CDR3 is TGTGCCTGGGGACAGAGAGTAGAGACCCAGTACTTC.

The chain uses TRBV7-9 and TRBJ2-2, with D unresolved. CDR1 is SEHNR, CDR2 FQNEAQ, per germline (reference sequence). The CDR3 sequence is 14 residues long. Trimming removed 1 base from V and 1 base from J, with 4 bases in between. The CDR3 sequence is CASSLGGNTGELFF. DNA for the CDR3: TGTGCCAGCAGCTTAGGCGGGAACACCGGGGAGCTGTTTTTT.

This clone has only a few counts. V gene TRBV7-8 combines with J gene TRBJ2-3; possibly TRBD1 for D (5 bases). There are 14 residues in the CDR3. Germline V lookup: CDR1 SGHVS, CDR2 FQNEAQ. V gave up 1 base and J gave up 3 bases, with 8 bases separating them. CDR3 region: CASSLGGPTDTQYF. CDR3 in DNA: TGTGCCAGCAGCTTAGGGGGCCCTACAGATACGCAGTATTTT.

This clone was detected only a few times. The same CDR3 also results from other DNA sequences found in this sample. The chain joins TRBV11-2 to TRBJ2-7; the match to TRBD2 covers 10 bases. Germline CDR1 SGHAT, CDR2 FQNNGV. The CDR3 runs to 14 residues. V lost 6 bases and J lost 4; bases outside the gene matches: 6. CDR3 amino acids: CASSPGLAAYEQYF. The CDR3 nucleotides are TGTGCCAGCAGTCCAGGACTAGCGGCATACGAGCAGTACTTC.

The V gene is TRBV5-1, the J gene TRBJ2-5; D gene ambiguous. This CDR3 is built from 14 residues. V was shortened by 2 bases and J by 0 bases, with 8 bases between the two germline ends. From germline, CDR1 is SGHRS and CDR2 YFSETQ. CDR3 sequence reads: CASSLVTYQETQYF. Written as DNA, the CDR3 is TGCGCCAGCAGCTTAGTGACTTACCAAGAGACCCAGTACTTC.

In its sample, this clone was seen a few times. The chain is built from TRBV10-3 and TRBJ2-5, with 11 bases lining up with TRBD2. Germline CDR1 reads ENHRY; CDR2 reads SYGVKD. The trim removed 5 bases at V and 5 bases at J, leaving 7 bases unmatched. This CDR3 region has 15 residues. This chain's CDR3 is CAISTLAGVWETQYF. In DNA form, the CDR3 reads TGTGCCATCAGTACACTAGCGGGGGTTTGGGAGACCCAGTACTTC.

Here the CDR3 reads CASSRDTGGDEQYF. CDR3 nucleotide sequence: TGTGCCAGCAGTCGTGACACGGGAGGGGACGAGCAGTACTTC. The chain employs TRBV28 and TRBJ2-7, with TRBD2 identical over 8 bases. CDR1 MDHEN and CDR2 SYDVKM come from the germline V gene. The trim removed 5 bases at V and 5 bases at J, leaving 8 bases unmatched. The CDR3 is 14 amino acids. Full variable domain (remainder filled in from reference TRBV28 and TRBJ2-7): DVKVTQSSRYLVKRTGEKVFLECVQDMDHENMFWYRQDPGLGLRLIYFSYDVKMKEKGDIPEGYSVSREKKERFSLILESASTNQTSMYLCASSRDTGGDEQYFGPGTRLTVT.

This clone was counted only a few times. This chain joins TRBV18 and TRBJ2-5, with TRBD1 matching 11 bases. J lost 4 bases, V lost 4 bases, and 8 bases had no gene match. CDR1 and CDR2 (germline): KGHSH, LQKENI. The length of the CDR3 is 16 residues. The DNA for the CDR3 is TGTGCCAGCTCACGAGCGGGACAGGGGGTTGGAGAGACCCAGTACTTC. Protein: CASSRAGQGVGETQYF.

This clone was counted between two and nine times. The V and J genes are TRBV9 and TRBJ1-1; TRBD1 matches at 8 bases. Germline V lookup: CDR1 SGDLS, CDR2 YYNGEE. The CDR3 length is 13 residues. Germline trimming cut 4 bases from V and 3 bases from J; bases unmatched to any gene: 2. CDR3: CASSSQGDTEAFF. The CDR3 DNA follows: TGTGCCAGCAGCTCACAGGGGGACACTGAAGCTTTCTTT.

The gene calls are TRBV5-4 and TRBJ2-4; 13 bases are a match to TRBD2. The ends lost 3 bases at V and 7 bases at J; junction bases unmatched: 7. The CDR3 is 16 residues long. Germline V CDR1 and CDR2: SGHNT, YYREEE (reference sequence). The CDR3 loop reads CASSSLAGGLVNIQYF. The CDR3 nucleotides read TGTGCCAGCAGCTCACTAGCGGGGGGGCTAGTGAACATTCAGTACTTC.

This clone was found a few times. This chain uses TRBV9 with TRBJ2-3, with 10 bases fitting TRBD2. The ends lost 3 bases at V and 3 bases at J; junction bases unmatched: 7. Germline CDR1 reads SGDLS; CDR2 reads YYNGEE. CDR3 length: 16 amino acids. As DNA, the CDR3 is TGTGCCAGCAGCGCAATGCCAGCGGGGGGGACAGATACGCAGTATTTT. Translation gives CASSAMPAGGTDTQYF.

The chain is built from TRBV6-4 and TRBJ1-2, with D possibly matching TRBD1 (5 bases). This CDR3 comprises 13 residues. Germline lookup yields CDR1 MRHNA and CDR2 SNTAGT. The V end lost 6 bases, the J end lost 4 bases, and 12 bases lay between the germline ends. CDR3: CASSLDNGYGYTF. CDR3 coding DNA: TGTGCCAGCAGCCTGGACAATGGCTATGGCTACACCTTC.

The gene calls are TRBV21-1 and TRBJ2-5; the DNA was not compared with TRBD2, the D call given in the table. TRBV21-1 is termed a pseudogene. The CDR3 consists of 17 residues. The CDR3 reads CASSKGLLAGTKETQYF. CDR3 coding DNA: TGTGCCAGCAGCAAAGGATTACTAGCGGGCACGAAAGAGACCCAGTACTTC.

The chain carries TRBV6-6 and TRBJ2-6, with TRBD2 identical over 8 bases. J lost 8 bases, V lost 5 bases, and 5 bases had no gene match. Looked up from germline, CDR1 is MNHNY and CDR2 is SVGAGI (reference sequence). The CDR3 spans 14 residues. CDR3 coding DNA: TGTGCCAGCAGTGGACTAGCTCAGCCCAACGTCCTGACTTTC. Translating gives CASSGLAQPNVLTF.

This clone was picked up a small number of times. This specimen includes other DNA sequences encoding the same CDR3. CDR3 region: CASSQVDLVSYNEQFF. The CDR3 DNA reads as TGCGCCAGCAGCCAAGTCGACCTAGTCTCCTACAATGAGCAGTTCTTC. This sequence joins TRBV4-1 and TRBJ2-1; D is uncertain. CDR3 length: 16 residues. V lost 1 base and J lost 0, with 10 bases in between. Germline values: CDR1 MGHRA, CDR2 YSYEKL.

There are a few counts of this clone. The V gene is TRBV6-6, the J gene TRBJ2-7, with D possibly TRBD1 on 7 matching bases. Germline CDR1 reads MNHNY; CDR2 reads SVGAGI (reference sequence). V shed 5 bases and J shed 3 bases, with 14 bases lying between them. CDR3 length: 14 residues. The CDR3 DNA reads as TGTGCCAGCAGTCCTCCAGGGGGGAACTACGAGCAGTACTTC. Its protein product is CASSPPGGNYEQYF.

The DNA for the CDR3 is TGTGCCACCATGAGGACAGGGGGAGGCTACGAGCAGTACTTC. Its protein product is CATMRTGGGYEQYF. This chain connects TRBV19 to TRBJ2-5; TRBD1 agrees at 10 bases. Matching the DNA end better, TRBJ2-7 makes the J call doubtful. Germline CDR1 LNHDA, CDR2 SQIVND (reference sequence). The CDR3 loop spans 14 amino acids.

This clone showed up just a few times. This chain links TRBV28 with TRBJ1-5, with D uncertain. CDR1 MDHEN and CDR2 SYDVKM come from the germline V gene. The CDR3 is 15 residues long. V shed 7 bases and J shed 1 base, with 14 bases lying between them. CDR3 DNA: TGTGCCAGCAAGCGAGAGCCGGCGAGCAATCAGCCCCAGCATTTT. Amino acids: CASKREPASNQPQHF. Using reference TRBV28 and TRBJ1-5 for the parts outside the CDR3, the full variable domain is DVKVTQSSRYLVKRTGEKVFLECVQDMDHENMFWYRQDPGLGLRLIYFSYDVKMKEKGDIPEGYSVSREKKERFSLILESASTNQTSMYLCASKREPASNQPQHFGDGTRLSIL.

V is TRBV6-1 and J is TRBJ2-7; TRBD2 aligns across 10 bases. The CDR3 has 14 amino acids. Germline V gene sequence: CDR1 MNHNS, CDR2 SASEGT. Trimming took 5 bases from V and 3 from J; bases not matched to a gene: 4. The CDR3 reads CASSSPSGSYEQYF. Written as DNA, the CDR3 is TGTGCCAGCAGTTCGCCTAGCGGGAGCTACGAGCAGTACTTC.

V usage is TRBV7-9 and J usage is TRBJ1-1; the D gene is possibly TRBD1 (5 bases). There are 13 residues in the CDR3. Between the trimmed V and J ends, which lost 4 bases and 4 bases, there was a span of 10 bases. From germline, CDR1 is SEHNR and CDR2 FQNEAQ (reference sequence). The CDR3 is CASSSGGRTEAFF. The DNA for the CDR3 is TGTGCCAGCAGCTCCGGGGGACGCACTGAAGCTTTCTTT.

CDR3 coding DNA: TGTGCCAGCTCACCACTGATTAGCGGGAGGGAAAGCTCCTACGAGCAGTACTTC. Protein: CASSPLISGRESSYEQYF. V gene TRBV18 combines with J gene TRBJ2-7; 11 bases line up with TRBD2. Germline V gives CDR1 KGHSH, CDR2 LQKENI. CDR3 length: 18 residues. With V trimmed by 1 base and J by 0 bases, 8 bases remained unmatched.

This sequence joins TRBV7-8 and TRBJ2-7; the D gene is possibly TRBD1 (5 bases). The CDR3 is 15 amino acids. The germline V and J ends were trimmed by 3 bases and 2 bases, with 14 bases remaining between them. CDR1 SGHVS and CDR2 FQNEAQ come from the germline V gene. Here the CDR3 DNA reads TGTGCCAGCAGCTTGGGCCCACAGGCAACCTACGAGCAGTACTTC. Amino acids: CASSLGPQATYEQYF. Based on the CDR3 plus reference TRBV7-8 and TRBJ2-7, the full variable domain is GAGVSQSPRYKVAKRGQDVALRCDPISGHVSLFWYQQALGQGPEFLTYFQNEAQLDKSGLPSDRFFAERPEGSVSTLKIQRTQQEDSAVYLCASSLGPQATYEQYFGPGTRLTVT.

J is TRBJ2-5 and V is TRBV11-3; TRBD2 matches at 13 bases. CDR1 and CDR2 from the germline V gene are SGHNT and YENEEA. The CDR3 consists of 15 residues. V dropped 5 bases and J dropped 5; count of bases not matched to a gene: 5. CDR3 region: CASSLGTSGTETQYF. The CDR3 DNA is TGTGCCAGCAGCCTCGGGACTAGCGGGACTGAGACCCAGTACTTC.

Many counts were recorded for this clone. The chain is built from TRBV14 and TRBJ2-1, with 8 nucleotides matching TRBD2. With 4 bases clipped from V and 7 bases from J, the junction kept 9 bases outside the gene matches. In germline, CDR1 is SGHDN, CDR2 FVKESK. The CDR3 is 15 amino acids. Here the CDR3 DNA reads TGTGCCAGCAGCCTCTGGAGCGGGGGTGGGAATGAGCAGTTCTTC. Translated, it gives CASSLWSGGGNEQFF.

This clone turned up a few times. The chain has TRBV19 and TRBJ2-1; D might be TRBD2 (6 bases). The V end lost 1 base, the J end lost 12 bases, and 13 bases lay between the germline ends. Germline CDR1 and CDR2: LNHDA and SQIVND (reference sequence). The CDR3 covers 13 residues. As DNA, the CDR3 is TGTGCCAGTAGTATAGGGCACAACGGGGGGCAGTTCTTC. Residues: CASSIGHNGGQFF.